Here is one T cell receptor (beta chain) with its context. Its recognized antigen is unknown. The sample holds no much larger clone one base away, and base qualities are not on file. CDR1 and CDR2 were assigned from the germline V gene (reference sequence) as LGHDT and YNNKEL. The CDR3 goes from the cysteine to the phenylalanine over 15 residues. Kept here is only the CDR3 DNA, which spans 45 bases and is read in frame from base 1. Clipping removes 2 bases from V and 5 bases from J, with 8 as the unmatched junction base count. Collaborating institutions collected whole blood in K2EDTA tubes following their own protocols. For TCRbeta analysis, collaborator samples were shipped as frozen whole blood, as isolated PBMCs, or as DNA extracted from either sample type. This record belongs to a study of blood T cell repertoires in COVID-19 (dated by TCRdb to 2019 to 2021). About the study as a whole: Samples from collaborators originated in the United States, Italy and Spain and spanned both the acute and convalescent phases of COVID-19. The prospective study material was composed of cDNA or gDNA derived from T cells, B-cell-depleted T cells, or PBMCs. Deeply sampled blood TCRbeta repertoires from subjects exposed to, actively infected with, or recovered from COVID-19 were included in the dataset. The repertoires were made available in a free public database intended to serve as a resource for research on the immune response to SARS-CoV-2. The samples were drawn from the first 160 participants of the ongoing ImmuneRACE study and from 1,254 subjects provided by 6 global collaborators. Sample metadata almost always included a de-identified subject ID, COVID-19 status, age in years and sex. Where available, HLA class I and class II types were taken from metadata supplied by the sample provider and were not determined by assay-based typing. Overall study outcomes, separate from this receptor: How much clinical and demographic metadata was included differed by source and by participant, and the metadata was provided uncurated.

The immunoSEQ Assay, a bias-controlled multiplex PCR, was used to amplify TCRbeta CDR3 regions from genomic DNA. As for the original processing: Nucleated cell counts per sample were estimated from amplification of reference gene primers within the assay. To quantify the absolute abundance of each unique TCRbeta CDR3 rearrangement, sequence reads were collapsed and filtered. For each sample, productive Simpson clonality was calculated by taking the square root of Simpson's diversity index across productive rearrangements. TCRdb limited this immuneACCESS table to in-frame rearrangements with V and J called. A share of clones is missing; checked studies link under half to unresolved V genes, and the rest is unexplained. The DNA was the basis for D and trimming; V, J and clone size are from that table. A total of about 70,000 clones appear in this sample, 60% to 80% of them only once. The top ten constitute about 9.9% of the sample.

The V and J segments used are TRBV3-1 (or the pseudogene TRBV3-2) and TRBJ2-7; 8 nucleotides in the junction match TRBD1. Sequenced: peripheral blood. The origin of this receptor is a human donor in a cohort sampled during active COVID-19. The CDR3 region has the sequence CASSQPSTGAHEQYF. The sequenced DNA: TGTGCCAGCAGCCAACCCTCGACAGGGGCCCACGAGCAGTACTTC.